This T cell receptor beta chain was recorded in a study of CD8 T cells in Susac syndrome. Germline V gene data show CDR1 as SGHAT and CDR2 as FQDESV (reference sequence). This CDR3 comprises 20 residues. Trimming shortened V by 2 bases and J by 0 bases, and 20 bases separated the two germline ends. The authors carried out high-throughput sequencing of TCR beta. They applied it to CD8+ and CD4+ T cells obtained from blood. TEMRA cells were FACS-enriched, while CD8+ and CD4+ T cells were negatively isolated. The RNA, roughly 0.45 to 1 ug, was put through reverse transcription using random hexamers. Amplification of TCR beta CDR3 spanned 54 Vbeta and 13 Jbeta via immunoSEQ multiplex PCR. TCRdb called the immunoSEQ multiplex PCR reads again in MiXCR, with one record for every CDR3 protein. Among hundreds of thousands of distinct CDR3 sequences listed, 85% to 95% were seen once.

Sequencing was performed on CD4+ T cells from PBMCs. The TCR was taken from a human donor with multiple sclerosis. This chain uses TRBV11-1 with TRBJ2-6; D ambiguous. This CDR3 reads CASSLNQNLRTNSGANVLTF. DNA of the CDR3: TGTGCCAGCAGCTTAAATCAGAACCTTAGAACTAACTCTGGGGCCAACGTCCTGACTTTC.